This T cell receptor beta chain is drawn from a study of blood T cells in healthy people across ages (dated by TCRdb to about 2015). Context from the whole study: In model experiments, roughly one uniquely barcoded TCR beta cDNA molecule per two T cells was captured by template switching. To track age-related changes in TCR beta repertoire diversity, the study relied on deep sequencing normalized with unique cDNA molecular identifiers. Four age groups were formed from the donors: young (average approximately 15 years), middle-aged (approximately 39), aged (approximately 60) and long-lived (about 80). To avoid experimental bias, donors of different ages were randomly spread across the sequencing lanes. Using the same blood draw, the study looked at two additional independent replicas of 1 million unique cDNA reads for two donors, one aged 18 to 30 and the other aged 80 or older.

Details on this clonotype: Its specific antigen is unknown. No quality values exist for individual bases; no much larger clone is one base distant.

The donors were about 40 Caucasian individuals from Russia, aged roughly 6 to 100 years, who were systemically healthy. Each donor gave roughly 11 milliliters of peripheral blood, drawn into EDTA-treated Vacutainer tubes. Ficoll-Paque density-gradient centrifugation was used to isolate PBMCs, with at least 7 million per sample. Total RNA, at least 6 micrograms per sample, was extracted from PBMCs with Trizol reagent. For every donor, an aliquot of PBMCs went through flow cytometry to measure the percentages of naive CD45RAhigh/CD27high T cells. Results and caveats for the whole study, not just this receptor: As age increased, observed TCR beta diversity per million T cells dropped in a roughly linear way, and a significant reduction was already evident by age approximately 40. Total diversity estimates from one million sequenced T cells were considered lower bounds and underestimates. The CMV infection status of donors was not known, potentially confounding age-related changes in expanded clonotypes. Compared with the aged group, the long-lived group had more naive CD4+ T cells, fewer expanded clones and increased TCR diversity, a pattern suggesting age selection. A strong correlation was found between observed TCR beta diversity and the percentage of naive T cells measured by flow cytometry. Bulk unsorted PBMC profiling prevented conclusive comparison of naive and antigen-experienced compartments.

As encoded in the germline V gene, CDR1 is SGHTA while CDR2 is FQGNSA. For this chain, trimming is 5 bases at the V end and 4 bases at the J end, and the number of junction bases without a gene match is 7. CDR3 length: 16 amino acids, cysteine to phenylalanine. Only the CDR3 portion is preserved as DNA: 48 bases, with reading frame beginning at the first base. The receptor library was made with 5' RACE. For sequencing, an Illumina HiSeq 2500 was employed. A second PCR of about 6 to 11 cycles was performed with a sample-barcoded 5' primer and a J-beta primer mix. A template-switch 5' adaptor carrying 12 random nucleotides introduced a unique molecular identifier onto each TCR beta cDNA molecule. Each sample yielded at least 2.5 million CDR3-containing paired-end reads. First-strand cDNA synthesis was performed from all RNA using the Mint cDNA synthesis kit, with priming by a TRBC-specific oligonucleotide. Following uracil-DNA glycosylase treatment, all cDNA underwent a first 18-cycle PCR with the universal primers M1SS and BC2_uni_R. The paper's processing steps were these. Normalization of each sample was performed by random selection of 1 million high-quality reads, each carrying a distinct molecular identifier. Instead of being binned into consensus sequences, reads with shared molecular identifiers were discarded. MiTCR, set to a Q25 quality threshold and the strictest error-elimination algorithm, was used for CDR3 identification, clonotype clustering and error correction. A nonparametric unseen species model with Euler transformation was used to estimate a lower bound on total TCR beta diversity. Starting from the raw public reads, TCRdb applied fastp trimming at Q25, assembled clones with MiXCR and retained in-frame beta chains. Under each unique CDR3 protein, matching rows form one entry showing the most common genes and DNA. The V and J calls shown here were made by TCRdb, not taken from the authors' results. In this sample the table shows approximately 1.5 million distinct CDR3 sequences, roughly 32% of which occur a single time. 10% to 12% of the sample rests with the top ten.

What was sequenced was blood. This sequence was found in a young woman in good health. This chain joins TRBV7-2 to TRBJ2-2; TRBD1 matches 10 bases in the middle. This receptor has the CDR3 CASSKGQGKGTGELFF. The sequence in DNA is TGTGCCAGCAGCAAGGGACAGGGGAAGGGCACCGGGGAGCTGTTTTTT.